This T cell receptor beta chain was identified during a study of blood T cell repertoires in COVID-19. As for the study in general: The samples span acute and convalescent COVID-19 from the United States, Italy and Spain. From T cells, B-cell-depleted T cells, or PBMCs came the material, which was cDNA or gDNA.

Original analysis: How many nucleated cells were present was estimated from reference gene primer amplification. Here immunoSEQ multiplex PCR was the method, and the copy in TCRdb shows in-frame clones only, minus some. The V and J calls and clone size come from that table; D and trimming were worked out from the DNA. Among some 120,000 clones listed, over 75% were seen once. The germline CDR1 and CDR2 sequences are SGHRS and YFSETQ. This CDR3 contains 15 residues. Trimming left V 2 bases short and J 7 bases short, with 15 bases between. This chain uses TRBV5-1 with TRBJ1-4, with D possibly matching TRBD1 (6 bases). This receptor was identified in a man aged 60 to 75 with acute or convalescent COVID-19. The sample consisted of peripheral blood. This CDR3 reads CASSLGDTRGEKLFF. CDR3 in DNA: TGCGCCAGCAGCTTAGGGGACACCAGGGGTGAAAAACTGTTTTTT.